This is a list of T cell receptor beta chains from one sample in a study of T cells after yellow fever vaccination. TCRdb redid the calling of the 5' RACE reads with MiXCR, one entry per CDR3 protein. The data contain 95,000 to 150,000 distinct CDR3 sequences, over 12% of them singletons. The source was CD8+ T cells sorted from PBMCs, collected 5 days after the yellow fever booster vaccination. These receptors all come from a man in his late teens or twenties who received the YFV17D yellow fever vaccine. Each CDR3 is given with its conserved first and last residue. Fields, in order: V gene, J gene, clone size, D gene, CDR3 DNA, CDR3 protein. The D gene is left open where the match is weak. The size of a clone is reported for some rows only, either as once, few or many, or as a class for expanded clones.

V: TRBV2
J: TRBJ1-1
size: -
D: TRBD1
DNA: TGTGCCAGCAGACTAACCCGGGACAGTATTACCTTGGCTGAAGCTTTCTTT
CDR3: CASRLTRDSITLAEAFF

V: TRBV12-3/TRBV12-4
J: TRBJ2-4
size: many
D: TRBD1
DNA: TGTGCCAGCAGTTTAAGGATGGGGGACAGCGCCGACTTC
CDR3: CASSLRMGDSADF

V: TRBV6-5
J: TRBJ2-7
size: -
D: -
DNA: TGTGCCAGCAGCCCAACACACCAGCCCTCCTACGAGCAGTACTTC
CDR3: CASSPTHQPSYEQYF

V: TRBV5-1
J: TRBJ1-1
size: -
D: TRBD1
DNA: TGCGCCAGCAGCAAAGGACAGGGGGCTAACACTGAAGCTTTCTTT
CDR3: CASSKGQGANTEAFF

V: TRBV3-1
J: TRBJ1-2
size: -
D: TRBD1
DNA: TGTGCCAGCAGCCTACAGGGGGCCCACCTCTATGGCTACACCTTC
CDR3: CASSLQGAHLYGYTF

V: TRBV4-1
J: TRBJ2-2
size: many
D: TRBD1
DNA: TGCGCCAGCAGCCAGGTGGGGGACAGGGGAACCGGGGAGCTGTTTTTT
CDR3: CASSQVGDRGTGELFF

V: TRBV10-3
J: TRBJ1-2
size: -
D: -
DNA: TGTGCGATCAGTGATTATGGCTACAACTTC
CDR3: CAISDYGYNF

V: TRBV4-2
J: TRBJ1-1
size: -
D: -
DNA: TGTGCCAGCAGCCAACTGGGGGTGATCACTGAAGCTTTCTTT
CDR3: CASSQLGVITEAFF

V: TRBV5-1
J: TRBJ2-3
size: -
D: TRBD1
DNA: TGCGCCAGCAGGGGACAGGGGCAAAAAGATACGCAGTATTTT
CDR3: CASRGQGQKDTQYF

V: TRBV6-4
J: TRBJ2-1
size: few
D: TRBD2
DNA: TGTGCCAGCAGCGATTGGGCTAGCGGGGACTACAATGAGCAGTTCTTC
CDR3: CASSDWASGDYNEQFF

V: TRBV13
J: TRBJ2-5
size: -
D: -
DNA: TGTGCCAGCAGCGCTCCCAGGGATCGGGAGACCCAGTACTTC
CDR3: CASSAPRDRETQYF

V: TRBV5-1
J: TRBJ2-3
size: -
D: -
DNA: TGCGCCAGCAGCTCCAGGGGATCAGGGCCAGATACGCAGTATTTT
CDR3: CASSSRGSGPDTQYF

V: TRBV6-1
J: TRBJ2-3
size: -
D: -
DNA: TGTGCCAGCAGTGTCTTGGGTCCGGATACGCAGTATTTT
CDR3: CASSVLGPDTQYF

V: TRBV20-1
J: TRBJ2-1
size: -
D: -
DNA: TGCAGTGCTAGACGCTCCTGGGCCGAGAGCTCCTACAATGAGCAGTTCTTC
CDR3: CSARRSWAESSYNEQFF

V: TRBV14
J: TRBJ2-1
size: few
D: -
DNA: TGTGCCAGCAGCCAAGAAATAGCGAGCTACAATGAGCAGTTCTTC
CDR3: CASSQEIASYNEQFF

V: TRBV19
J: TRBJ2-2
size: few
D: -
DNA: TGTGCCAGTAGTATGTGGCAGAACACCGGGGAGCTGTTTTTT
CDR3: CASSMWQNTGELFF

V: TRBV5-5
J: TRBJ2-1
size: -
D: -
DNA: TGTGCCAGCAGCTTGGCCAGAACTACCTACAATGAGCAGTTCTTC
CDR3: CASSLARTTYNEQFF

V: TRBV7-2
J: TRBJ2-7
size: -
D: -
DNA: TGTGCCAGCAGCTTGGCGCACGAGCAGTACTTC
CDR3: CASSLAHEQYF

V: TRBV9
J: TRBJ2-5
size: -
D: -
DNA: TGTGCCAGCAGCCCCCGCGGGGGCCCCCAAGAGACCCAGTACTTC
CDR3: CASSPRGGPQETQYF

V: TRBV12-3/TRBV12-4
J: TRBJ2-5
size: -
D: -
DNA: TGTGCCAGCAGTTTGTTGGCAGTACAAGAGACCCAGTACTTC
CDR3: CASSLLAVQETQYF

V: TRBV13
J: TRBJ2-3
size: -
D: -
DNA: TGTGCCAGCAGCTTGGCCACCGAGGGGGCAGATACGCAGTATTTT
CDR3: CASSLATEGADTQYF

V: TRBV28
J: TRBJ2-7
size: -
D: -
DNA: TGTGCCAGCAGTTTAGGGAGTGTGACGCGCAGGGGAGAATTAGCGCAGTACTTC
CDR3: CASSLGSVTRRGELAQYF

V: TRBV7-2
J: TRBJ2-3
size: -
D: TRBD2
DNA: TGTGCCAGCAGCTCTAGCGGGGGACGCACAGATACGCAGTATTTT
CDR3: CASSSSGGRTDTQYF

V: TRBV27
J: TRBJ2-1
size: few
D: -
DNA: TGTGCCAGCAGTCCACTGATTACGGTGAGCTCCTACAATGAGCAGTTCTTC
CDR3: CASSPLITVSSYNEQFF

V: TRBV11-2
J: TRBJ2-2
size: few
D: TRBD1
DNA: TGTGCCAGCAGCCACCCGGACAGGGGGACCCTTTGGGCCACCGGGGAGCTGTTTTTT
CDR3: CASSHPDRGTLWATGELFF

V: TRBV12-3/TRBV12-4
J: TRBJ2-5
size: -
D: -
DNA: TGTGCCAGCAGTGAAGTACACACCACTCCCGACCAAGAGACCCAGTACTTC
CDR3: CASSEVHTTPDQETQYF

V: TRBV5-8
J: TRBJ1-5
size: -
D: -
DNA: TGTGCCAGCAGCTTGGGGTTGGGAAATCAGCCCCAGCATTTT
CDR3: CASSLGLGNQPQHF

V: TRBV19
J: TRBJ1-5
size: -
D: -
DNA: TGTGCCAGTAGTATGACAGATTATAGCAATCAGCCCCAGCATTTT
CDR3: CASSMTDYSNQPQHF

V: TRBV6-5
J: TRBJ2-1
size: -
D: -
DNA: TGTGCCAGCAGTAACCCTAGCTATGAGCAGTTCTTC
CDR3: CASSNPSYEQFF

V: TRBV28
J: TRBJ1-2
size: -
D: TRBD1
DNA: TGTGCCAGCATCATTACCGGGACAGGGTATGGCTACACCTTC
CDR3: CASIITGTGYGYTF

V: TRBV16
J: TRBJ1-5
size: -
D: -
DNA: TGTGCCAGCAGCCGGGCTCTGAGCCTTTATAGCAATCAGCCCCAGCATTTT
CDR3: CASSRALSLYSNQPQHF

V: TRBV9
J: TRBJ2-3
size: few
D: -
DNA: TGTGCCAGCAGCGAGTTTGGCGGGACAGTTGGCACAGATACGCAGTATTTT
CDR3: CASSEFGGTVGTDTQYF

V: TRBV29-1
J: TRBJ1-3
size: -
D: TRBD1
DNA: TGCAGCGTTGACCCGACAGGGTCAGGAAACACCATATATTTT
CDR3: CSVDPTGSGNTIYF